This TCR beta chain is from a study of Graves' ophthalmopathy and Graves' hyperthyroidism. Notes on the study in general: The model forecast ophthalmopathy progression, reaching 60% to 71% sensitivity and approximately 72% specificity. Detected in blood as well were most expanded thyroid clonotypes with frequency above 0.001.

This clonotype was seen more than once but under ten times. Its antigen is unknown. The junction departs from germline at one end; a sequencing error may be responsible. Every ophthalmopathy donor presented moderate-to-severe activity, CAS ≥3, NOSPECS ≥4 and duration under 3 months. Isolation of PBMCs was performed using about 9 ml of fresh peripheral blood. TCR beta CDR3 amplification used RNA transcripts. Following a first-round RT-PCR that used HTBI primers, a second-round multiplex PCR was carried out. TCRdb independently ran MiXCR on the multiplex PCR reads; one entry per CDR3 protein. Among 650,000 to 900,000 distinct CDR3 sequences listed, 40% were seen once. Sequencing was carried out using peripheral blood. This receptor was identified in an adult man with Graves' ophthalmopathy.

Here the CDR3 reads CASSQVDRDNYEQYF. DNA for the CDR3: TGCGCCAGCAGCCAAGTGGACAGGGACAACTACGAGCAGTACTTC. The chain couples TRBV7-9 to TRBJ2-7; 8 nucleotides agree with TRBD1. The CDR3 sequence is 15 residues long. Germline CDR1 reads SEHNR; CDR2 reads FQNEAQ (reference sequence).